These 18 T cell receptor beta chains were all obtained from the same sample, sequenced in a study of CD8+CD57+ T cells in acquired aplastic anemia. For sequencing, patients were chosen who had shown expansion of CD8+CD57+ cells by flow cytometry. CDR3 and TCR beta VDJ profiling relied on genomic DNA as the template. Via MiXCR, TCRdb re-called the reads, giving one row per CDR3 protein. Here the sample spans roughly 250,000 distinct CDR3 sequences, approximately 86% being singletons. The sequencing sample was made of sorted CD4+, CD8+, or CD8+CD57+ T cells (not recorded which) from PBMCs. These receptors were taken from a human donor with aplastic anemia.

The chain carries TRBV4-2 and TRBJ2-7, with TRBD2 matching 9 bases. Germline CDR1 LGHNA, CDR2 YNFKEQ. The CDR3 extends over 14 amino acids. The V gene end was trimmed by 0 bases and the J gene end by 7 bases; junction bases not matched to a gene: 4. The CDR3 DNA follows: TGTGCCAGCAGCCAAGATTTTCTAGCGGGAGAGCAGTACTTC. Its translation is CASSQDFLAGEQYF.

In this sample, this clonotype turned up many times. The chain has TRBV7-7 and TRBJ2-3; D not resolved. Between the trimmed V and J ends, which lost 5 bases and 4 bases, there was a span of 10 bases. From germline, CDR1 is SSHAT and CDR2 FNYEAQ (reference sequence). CDR3 length: 13 amino acids. This chain's CDR3 is CASSPYSADTQYF. The CDR3 region has the DNA TGTGCCAGCAGCCCATACAGCGCAGATACGCAGTATTTT.

This chain links TRBV7-6 with TRBJ2-5; D possibly corresponds to TRBD2 (6 bases). Matching the DNA end better, TRBJ2-1 makes the J call doubtful. CDR1 is SGHVS, CDR2 FNYEAQ, per germline. The CDR3 extends over 16 amino acids. This CDR3 reads CASSPLVPGVHEQQFF. The CDR3 bases are TGTGCCAGCAGCCCCCTAGTCCCGGGAGTCCACGAGCAGCAGTTCTTC.

Concerning this clonotype itself: An end of the junction differs from the germline gene, which may be a read error. The V call is TRBV9, the J call TRBJ2-1; D is unclear. This CDR3 contains 13 residues. Germline V gives CDR1 SGDLS, CDR2 YYNGEE. CDR3 bases: TGTGCCAGCAGCGATGAGAGCGCCTCCTATAATTCCTTC. This gives the protein CASSDESASYNSF. The whole variable domain, filled in from reference TRBV9 and TRBJ2-1, reads DSGVTQTPKHLITATGQRVTLRCSPRSGDLSVYWYQQSLDQGLQFLIQYYNGEERAKGNILERFSAQQFPDLHSELNLSSLELGDSALYFCASSDESASYNSFGPGTRLTVL.

This clonotype was seen a handful of times. The J gene is TRBJ2-7, the V gene TRBV9; TRBD1 is a possible D gene (5 bases). Trimming left V 0 bases short and J 9 bases short, with 16 bases between. The CDR3 totals 14 residues. Per the germline V gene, CDR1 is SGDLS and CDR2 is YYNGEE. CDR3 coding DNA: TGTGCCAGCAGCGTAGGGGGCAGTTCAGATACGCAGTACGTC. Translated, it gives CASSVGGSSDTQYV.

V gene TRBV7-2 combines with J gene TRBJ2-7, with D perhaps TRBD1 (6 bases). V was pared by 5 bases and J by 3 bases, with 26 bases between. This CDR3 contains 18 residues. Germline values: CDR1 SGHTA, CDR2 FQGNSA. The CDR3 spells CASSPGPTGNSPLYEQYV. The CDR3 DNA reads as TGTGCCAGCAGCCCCGGGCCCACAGGGAATTCACCTCTCTACGAGCAGTACGTC.

The chain joins TRBV11-1 to TRBJ2-3; D could derive from TRBD1 or TRBD2 (6 bases each). The CDR3 totals 15 residues. V shed 8 bases and J shed 6 bases, with 21 bases lying between them. Germline CDR1 reads SGHAT; CDR2 reads FQDESV (reference sequence). The CDR3 coding sequence is TGTGCCAGCGGGGACGGGGGCACAGATTCGGATACGCAGTATTTT. This gives the protein CASGDGGTDSDTQYF.

Note on this clonotype: Since the CDR3 does not end with the conserved phenylalanine or tryptophan, this likely comes from a read error. The limits of the CDR3 on the DNA are not certain, so only TCRdb's listed CDR3 is given. The V call is TRBV7-8, the J call TRBJ2-2; TRBD1, as called in the table, went unchecked against the DNA. The CDR3 is 12 amino acids long, termini counted. Germline loops: CDR1 SGHVS, CDR2 FQNEAQ. CDR3 sequence: CASSFHPGGTAL.

The V call is TRBV5-1, the J call TRBJ1-1; no reliable D call. The ends were cut back, 4 bases at V and 4 bases at J, with 17 bases in the middle. The CDR3 loop spans 15 amino acids. Looked up from germline, CDR1 is SGHRS and CDR2 is YFSETQ. The CDR3 loop reads CASSPDMTNSTEAFF. The CDR3 region has the DNA TGCGCCAGCAGCCCAGACATGACAAACAGCACTGAAGCTTTCTTT.

In regard to this clonotype: The CDR3 end shows no conserved phenylalanine or tryptophan, and so a read error is likely. The limits of the CDR3 on the DNA are not certain, so only TCRdb's listed CDR3 is given. The CDR3 reads CASGVEGSGRRYD. The chain couples TRBV7-9 to TRBJ2-3; the table's D call TRBD2 went unverified against the DNA. Germline CDR1 reads SEHNR; CDR2 reads FQNEAQ (reference sequence). With termini counted, the CDR3 has 13 amino acids.

Worth noting for this clonotype: This CDR3 fails to terminate in the conserved phenylalanine or tryptophan, so it likely reflects a read error. The DNA is omitted, as the CDR3 cannot be located on it reliably, and the CDR3 follows TCRdb's listing. The V and J genes are TRBV7-9 and TRBJ2-4; the D call TRBD1 from the table was never checked on the DNA. The CDR3 totals 12 residues, both ends included. The germline V gene encodes CDR1 SEHNR and CDR2 FQNEAQ (reference sequence). This chain's CDR3 is CASSASWTGINY.

About this clonotype: The final CDR3 position lacks the conserved phenylalanine or tryptophan, pointing to a likely read error. The DNA is left out, because the CDR3 cannot be placed on it with certainty; the CDR3 is given as TCRdb lists it. The chain joins TRBV7-2 to TRBJ2-3; TRBD1 is the table's D call, not checked against the DNA. The CDR3 totals 13 residues, both ends included. CDR1 SGHTA and CDR2 FQGNSA come from the germline V gene. Here the CDR3 reads CASSVGGSADYGY.

The chain employs TRBV7-8 and TRBJ1-6, with 8 bases matching TRBD1. CDR3 length: 14 residues. Germline V gene data show CDR1 as SGHVS and CDR2 as FQNEAQ. The V gene end was trimmed by 4 bases and the J gene end by 10 bases; junction bases not matched to a gene: 6. CDR3 in DNA: TGTGCCAGCAGCTCGGACAGGGACAGGTCACCCCTCCACTTT. Protein product: CASSSDRDRSPLHF.

V usage is TRBV7-8 and J usage is TRBJ2-1; 7 bases align to TRBD2. V shed 5 bases, J shed 12 bases, and the junction held 19 bases outside the gene matches. CDR1 and CDR2 (germline): SGHVS, FQNEAQ. The CDR3 is 16 residues long. The DNA of the CDR3 is TGTGCCAGCAGCCCCCGATCCCTAGCGGAGCACAGTGCGCAGTTCTTC. Translating it yields CASSPRSLAEHSAQFF. Full variable domain (rest looked up from reference TRBV7-8 and TRBJ2-1): GAGVSQSPRYKVAKRGQDVALRCDPISGHVSLFWYQQALGQGPEFLTYFQNEAQLDKSGLPSDRFFAERPEGSVSTLKIQRTQQEDSAVYLCASSPRSLAEHSAQFFGPGTRLTVL.

V usage is TRBV7-3 and J usage is TRBJ2-7; weak D call: TRBD1 (7 bases). Germline CDR1 reads SGHTA; CDR2 reads FQGTGA. This CDR3 comprises 18 residues. The CDR3 DNA is TGCGCCAGCAGCTTCCATCCAGGGGGGCCGAACACTGGGTACGAGCAGTACGTC. Translation: CASSFHPGGPNTGYEQYV.

This clonotype is judged medium-sized. The V call is TRBV24-1, the J call TRBJ2-1; D gene unclear. Germline lookup yields CDR1 KGHDR and CDR2 SFDVKD. V was trimmed by 5 bases and J by 4 bases, leaving 8 bases between them. This CDR3 spans 13 amino acids. This CDR3 reads CATSAASYNEQFF. The CDR3 DNA reads TGTGCCACCAGTGCAGCTAGTTACAATGAGCAGTTCTTC.

The CDR3 loop is CASSVEGGGGYTYF. The CDR3 DNA reads as TGTGCCAGCAGCGTGGAGGGGGGAGGTGGCTACACCTATTTT. The chain is built from TRBV9 and TRBJ2-3, with D perhaps given as TRBD1 or TRBD2 (6 bases each). This CDR3 is 14 amino acids long. The germline V and J ends were trimmed by 2 bases and 15 bases, with 22 bases remaining between them. Germline CDR1 SGDLS, CDR2 YYNGEE.

Details on this clonotype: The CDR3 does not close with the conserved phenylalanine or tryptophan, likely indicating a read error. It is unclear where the CDR3 begins or ends on the DNA, so no DNA is shown, and the CDR3 is as TCRdb lists it. The J gene is TRBJ2-5, the V gene TRBV7-9; TRBD2, the table's D call, was not compared with the DNA. With termini counted, the CDR3 has 13 amino acids. Germline assignment: CDR1 SEHNR and CDR2 FQNEAQ (reference sequence). The CDR3: CASSAKRSGGHYY.